Presented here are 22 T cell receptor beta chains from one specimen sequenced in a study of blood T cell repertoires in COVID-19 (dated by TCRdb to the early 2020s). The library was produced with the immunoSEQ multiplex PCR assay. TCRdb mirrors the immuneACCESS table, restricted to in-frame sequences. Some clones are absent from its copies; in checked studies, under half trace to an unresolved V gene, and the reason for the others is unknown. The sample table contains over 75,000 clones; only one count was recorded for approximately 90% of them. The top ten constitute about 2.3% of the sample. Sequenced material: peripheral blood. These receptor sequences come from a human donor with active COVID-19. The donor label of this sample is uncertain.

The gene calls are TRBV15 and TRBJ1-3; 9 positions match TRBD1. J gave up 2 bases and V 1 base, and 0 bases lay outside the gene matches. There are 15 residues in the CDR3. Germline CDR1 is LNHNV and CDR2 is YYDKDF (reference sequence). CDR3 coding DNA: TGTGCCACCAGCAGAGGGACAGGGGCTGGAAACACCATATATTTT. Residues: CATSRGTGAGNTIYF.

This chain uses TRBV3-1 (or the pseudogene TRBV3-2) with TRBJ1-2, with 7 bases fitting TRBD1. Per the germline V gene, CDR1 is LGHDT and CDR2 is YNNKEL (reference sequence). The CDR3 has 15 amino acids. Trimming cost V 1 base and J 5 bases; bases outside gene matches: 7. The CDR3 bases are TGTGCCAGCAGCCAAGTAAGGGGGCTGGGGTATGGCTACACCTTC. Translated, it gives CASSQVRGLGYGYTF.

The count of this clone is one. This chain joins TRBV5-1 and TRBJ2-7; D is undetermined. CDR1 is SGHRS and CDR2 is YFSETQ in the germline V gene. CDR3 length equals 12 residues. Trimming left V 1 base short and J 7 bases short, with 9 bases between. CDR3: CASSLMPGEQYF. The CDR3 nucleotides read TGCGCCAGCAGCTTGATGCCCGGGGAGCAGTACTTC.

The V and J genes are TRBV20-1 and TRBJ2-3; D might be TRBD1 (5 bases). V lost 3 bases to trimming and J lost 6 bases, with 7 bases between them. The CDR3 covers 11 residues. From germline, CDR1 is DFQATT and CDR2 SNEGSKA (reference sequence). The CDR3 loop is CSASSGDTQYF. CDR3 in DNA: TGCAGTGCTAGTTCAGGGGATACGCAGTATTTT.

The chain is built from TRBV7-9 and TRBJ1-4, with a weak D call TRBD1 (6 bases). V gave up 5 bases and J gave up 5 bases, with 12 bases separating them. Germline CDR1 is SEHNR and CDR2 is FQNEAQ (reference sequence). The CDR3 runs to 14 residues. CDR3 sequence: CASSRGQGNEKLFF. In DNA, the CDR3 is TGTGCCAGCAGCCGTGGGCAGGGGAATGAAAAACTGTTTTTT.

The V call is TRBV19, the J call TRBJ1-6; D gene unclear. Germline CDR1 reads LNHDA; CDR2 reads SQIVND (reference sequence). The CDR3 contains 15 residues. Trimming left V 1 base short and J 0 bases short, with 4 bases between. In DNA form, the CDR3 reads TGTGCCAGTAGTATAGCCATCTCCTATAATTCACCCCTCCACTTT. Protein: CASSIAISYNSPLHF.

The rearrangement joins TRBV19 to TRBJ2-7, with D possibly matching TRBD2 (5 bases). Trimming removed 3 bases at V and 7 bases at J, with 7 bases between. CDR1 is LNHDA, CDR2 SQIVND, per germline (reference sequence). The length of the CDR3 is 11 residues. CDR3: CASSIEGEQYF. CDR3 DNA sequence: TGTGCCAGTAGTATCGAGGGAGAGCAGTACTTC. Full variable domain (rest looked up from reference TRBV19 and TRBJ2-7): DGGITQSPKYLFRKEGQNVTLSCEQNLNHDAMYWYRQDPGQGLRLIYYSQIVNDFQKGDIAEGYSVSREKKESFPLTVTSAQKNPTAFYLCASSIEGEQYFGPGTRLTVT.

This chain connects TRBV5-1 to TRBJ2-2, with 7 nucleotides matching TRBD1. With V trimmed by 9 bases and J by 6 bases, 17 bases remained unmatched. There are 16 residues in the CDR3. CDR1 SGHRS and CDR2 YFSETQ come from the germline V gene. DNA for the CDR3: TGCGCCACCACCCTAAATCCGGGACAGTACGCCGGGGAGCTGTTTTTT. Residues: CATTLNPGQYAGELFF.

The genes are TRBV19 and TRBJ2-2; D may be TRBD1 (5 bases). The CDR3 totals 15 residues. The V end lost 5 bases, the J end lost 4 bases, and 14 bases lay between the germline ends. Per the germline V gene, CDR1 is LNHDA and CDR2 is SQIVND (reference sequence). The CDR3 spells CASSGQSRVTGELFF. The CDR3 region has the DNA TGTGCCAGTAGTGGTCAGAGCAGGGTCACCGGGGAGCTGTTTTTT.

The chain couples TRBV29-1 to TRBJ1-5; 8 bases match TRBD1. Germline V gene sequence: CDR1 SQVTM, CDR2 ANQGSEA. V was clipped by 8 bases and J by 2 bases; unmatched bases: 11. The CDR3 length is 15 residues. The CDR3 sequence: CSPSLGQGGNQPQHF. The CDR3 DNA is TGCAGCCCCTCCCTTGGACAGGGCGGCAATCAGCCCCAGCATTTT.

The rearrangement uses TRBV28 and TRBJ2-7; 9 bases match TRBD1. This CDR3 has 15 amino acids. Germline V gives CDR1 MDHEN, CDR2 SYDVKM. V lost 3 bases to trimming and J lost 5 bases; unmatched junction nucleotides: 8. The CDR3 sequence is CASSFVGQGFNEQYF. The CDR3 region has the DNA TGTGCCAGCAGTTTCGTGGGACAGGGATTCAACGAGCAGTACTTC.

The chain joins TRBV6-6 to TRBJ2-3, with 9 bases matching TRBD2. Germline-derived CDR1 and CDR2 are MNHNY and SVGAGI (reference sequence). J was trimmed by 2 bases and V by 5 bases; bases with no gene match: 11. CDR3 length equals 17 residues. In DNA, the CDR3 is TGTGCCAGCAGTCCCCTCCGACTAGCGGCCTCCACAGATACGCAGTATTTT. This codes for CASSPLRLAASTDTQYF.

This chain uses TRBV7-3 with TRBJ2-1; D gene uncertain. The germline gives CDR1 SGHTA, CDR2 FQGTGA. V lost 0 bases to trimming and J lost 5 bases, with 5 bases between them. The CDR3 is 13 residues long. The CDR3: CASSLTQNNEQFF. The DNA for the CDR3 is TGTGCCAGCAGCTTAACCCAAAACAATGAGCAGTTCTTC.

The chain uses TRBV27 and TRBJ2-1, with a tentative D call TRBD2 (6 bases). CDR1 and CDR2 from the germline V gene are MNHEY and SMNVEV (reference sequence). The CDR3 totals 16 residues. V was shortened by 5 bases and J by 3 bases, with 17 bases between the two germline ends. CDR3 DNA sequence: TGTGCCAGCAGTCCAACCCTAGCGCGGCACTACAATGAGCAGTTCTTC. This translates into CASSPTLARHYNEQFF.

This sequence joins TRBV5-1 and TRBJ1-2, with unresolved D. Per germline, CDR1 SGHRS and CDR2 YFSETQ. Deletions cut 2 bases from V and 4 bases from J, with 9 bases between. The length of the CDR3 is 13 residues. CDR3 region: CASSFSEFYGYTF. DNA for the CDR3: TGCGCCAGCAGCTTTTCAGAATTCTATGGCTACACCTTC.

This chain connects TRBV2 to TRBJ1-5; D unclear. The CDR3 has 16 amino acids. Trimming took off 6 bases at V and 2 bases at J, with 17 bases between the two ends. The germline V gene has CDR1 SNHLY and CDR2 FYNNEI. The CDR3 nucleotides read TGTGCCAGCAGATTACGTTCCTGGAGTGGCAATCAGCCCCAGCATTTT. Translated: CASRLRSWSGNQPQHF.

V and J are TRBV19 and TRBJ2-6; 12 nucleotides match TRBD2. Germline CDR1 is LNHDA and CDR2 is SQIVND (reference sequence). After removal of 3 bases from V and 2 bases from J, the junction contained 8 bases not matched to a gene. The CDR3 runs to 19 residues. CDR3 DNA sequence: TGTGCCAGTAGTATTAGGCTAGCGGGGGGGCCGGCTGGGGCCAACGTCCTGACTTTC. It is translated as CASSIRLAGGPAGANVLTF. The entire variable domain, with the rest obtained from reference TRBV19 and TRBJ2-6, is as follows: DGGITQSPKYLFRKEGQNVTLSCEQNLNHDAMYWYRQDPGQGLRLIYYSQIVNDFQKGDIAEGYSVSREKKESFPLTVTSAQKNPTAFYLCASSIRLAGGPAGANVLTFGAGSRLTVL.

The CDR3, as DNA: TGCGCCAGCAGCTTGGGTGGAGGGTATTTCGAAGCTTTCTTT. The encoded protein is CASSLGGGYFEAFF. The J gene is TRBJ1-1, the V gene TRBV5-1; D gene ambiguous. Looked up from germline, CDR1 is SGHRS and CDR2 is YFSETQ. CDR3 length: 14 amino acids. The V gene lost 0 bases and the J gene lost 8 bases, with 14 bases spanning the gap.

The chain recombines TRBV7-2 with TRBJ1-2, with D perhaps matching TRBD1 (6 bases). Germline V gives CDR1 SGHTA, CDR2 FQGNSA. With 1 base removed from V and 1 base from J, the gap between germline ends came to 13 bases. This CDR3 contains 16 residues. The CDR3 here is CASSLEGTSNNYGYTF. CDR3 DNA sequence: TGTGCCAGCAGCTTAGAGGGGACATCGAATAACTATGGCTACACCTTC.

The gene calls are TRBV7-9 and TRBJ2-7; 12 bases fit TRBD2. Germline CDR1 reads SEHNR; CDR2 reads FQNEAQ (reference sequence). V trimming: 2 bases; J trimming: 3 bases; junction bases outside the gene matches: 5. This CDR3 has 16 amino acids. The CDR3 is CASSLQRTSGVYEQYF. The CDR3 nucleotides read TGTGCCAGCAGCTTACAGCGGACTAGCGGGGTCTACGAGCAGTACTTC.

The chain employs TRBV7-3 and TRBJ2-5; D is uncertain. Trimming removed 6 bases from V and 5 bases from J, with 13 bases in between. Germline CDR1 is SGHTA and CDR2 is FQGTGA. This CDR3 is 13 amino acids long. The CDR3 region has the DNA TGTGCCAGCAGTCTCTCCTCAGTCGAGACCCAGTACTTC. This encodes CASSLSSVETQYF.

This chain links TRBV5-1 with TRBJ1-3; TRBD1 matches at 8 bases. The J segment lost 5 bases and the V segment lost 1 base, leaving 2 bases of the junction unmatched. The CDR3 extends over 14 amino acids. Germline lookup yields CDR1 SGHRS and CDR2 YFSETQ. The CDR3 coding sequence is TGCGCCAGCAGCTTGAGCAGGGGGCGAAACACCATATATTTT. It yields the protein CASSLSRGRNTIYF. The full variable domain, its missing parts supplied by reference TRBV5-1 and TRBJ1-3, is KAGVTQTPRYLIKTRGQQVTLSCSPISGHRSVSWYQQTPGQGLQFLFEYFSETQRNKGNFPGRFSGRQFSNSRSEMNVSTLELGDSALYLCASSLSRGRNTIYFGEGSWLTVV.